This TCR beta chain was observed in a study of T cell repertoires in cytomegalovirus infection. Background on the study: From public TCR beta signatures came an indication of both CMV infection and matching HLA type.

MiXCR was run by TCRdb on the reads, yielding one entry per CDR3 protein. The sample has about 530,000 distinct CDR3 sequences; 26% are singletons. The CDR3 is made up of 11 amino acids. The germline CDR1 and CDR2 sequences are GTSNPN and SVGIG (reference sequence). Trimming cost V 2 bases and J 7 bases, with 8 bases left between them. V and J are TRBV30 and TRBJ1-2; tentatively, D is TRBD1 (5 bases). The sample consisted of PBMCs. The sequence was obtained from a human donor in good health (CMV status not recorded). Some clones in this sample may be carry-over from other donors' samples. This CDR3 reads CAWSQGAGYTF. As DNA, the CDR3 is TGTGCCTGGAGTCAGGGTGCTGGCTACACCTTC. Using reference TRBV30 and TRBJ1-2 for the parts outside the CDR3, the full variable domain is SQTIHQWPATLVQPVGSPLSLECTVEGTSNPNLYWYRQAAGRGLQLLFYSVGIGQISSEVPQNLSASRPQDRQFILSSKKLLLSDSGFYLCAWSQGAGYTFGSGTRLTVV.